The next 20 T cell receptor beta chains were all read from a single sample in a study of T cells in narcolepsy. Using immunoSEQ multiplex PCR, the repertoire was profiled, and TCRdb retains in-frame clones only, with some absent. The sample lists fewer than 30,000 clones, about 80% occurring once. Sequencing was carried out using CD45RA- memory CD4+ T cells from PBMCs. All receptors come from a human donor with narcolepsy.

The chain carries TRBV7-6 and TRBJ2-3; TRBD1 might be the D (6 bases). The CDR3 consists of 15 residues. V gave up 1 base and J gave up 0 bases, with 8 bases separating them. Germline CDR1 is SGHVS and CDR2 is FNYEAQ. The CDR3 DNA reads as TGTGCCAGCAGCTTAGTTGGACAGAGCACAGATACGCAGTATTTT. Translating it yields CASSLVGQSTDTQYF.

This chain links TRBV5-1 with TRBJ1-5, with D possibly matching TRBD1 (5 bases). The CDR3 has 14 residues. Germline-derived CDR1 and CDR2 are SGHRS and YFSETQ. Trimming stripped 0 bases from V and 4 bases from J, with 8 bases between. The CDR3 loop is CASSLVGGNQPQHF. CDR3 in DNA: TGCGCCAGCAGCTTGGTTGGGGGTAATCAGCCCCAGCATTTT.

The chain links TRBV19 to TRBJ2-2; TRBD2 matches 14 bases. This CDR3 spans 18 amino acids. The V segment lost 7 bases and the J segment 7 bases; nucleotides outside the gene matches: 14. Germline values: CDR1 LNHDA, CDR2 SQIVND (reference sequence). CDR3 protein: CASIYSGTSGSWVGELFF. For the CDR3, the DNA is TGTGCCAGTATTTACAGCGGGACTAGCGGGAGCTGGGTCGGGGAGCTGTTTTTT.

The V gene is TRBV11-3, the J gene TRBJ1-3, with no clear D. V lost 2 bases and J 4 bases, leaving 12 bases between the germline ends. CDR3 length: 15 amino acids. The V gene's germline CDR1 is SGHNT and CDR2 YENEEA. This CDR3 is CASSLPGLTGNTIYF. The CDR3 coding sequence is TGTGCCAGCAGCTTACCAGGATTAACGGGAAACACCATATATTTT.

This chain joins TRBV2 and TRBJ2-3; no clear D gene. This CDR3 spans 17 amino acids. Germline V CDR1 and CDR2: SNHLY, FYNNEI. Trimming removed 1 base from V and 0 bases from J, with 14 bases in between. The CDR3 DNA sequence: TGTGCCAGCAGTGAAGGGTGGCGGCCTTATAGCACAGATACGCAGTATTTT. It codes for CASSEGWRPYSTDTQYF.

The chain couples TRBV6-6 to TRBJ2-2; D uncertain. Germline V gene sequence: CDR1 MNHNY, CDR2 SVGAGI (reference sequence). V was cut by 7 bases and J by 5 bases, with 14 bases left in between. The CDR3 has 14 residues. As DNA, the CDR3 is TGTGCCAGCACCCACAATCGGTTGACCGGGGAGCTGTTTTTT. This gives the protein CASTHNRLTGELFF.

The gene calls are TRBV19 and TRBJ2-7; D is possibly TRBD2 (6 bases). CDR3 length equals 13 residues. Trimming stripped 1 base from V and 6 bases from J, with 10 bases between. Germline assignment: CDR1 LNHDA and CDR2 SQIVND (reference sequence). The CDR3 coding sequence is TGTGCCAGTAGTATAGCGACTAGTTTCGAGCAGTACTTC. The encoded protein is CASSIATSFEQYF.

The chain recombines TRBV6-6 with TRBJ2-5, with 8 bases aligning to TRBD2. Germline trimming cut 5 bases from V and 4 bases from J; bases unmatched to any gene: 3. The CDR3 has 13 residues. The germline CDR1 and CDR2 sequences are MNHNY and SVGAGI (reference sequence). The CDR3 DNA reads as TGTGCCAGCAGTACGGGGGGGTTAGAGACCCAGTACTTC. Protein product: CASSTGGLETQYF.

The chain recombines TRBV7-2 with TRBJ2-6; D not resolved. V was pared by 3 bases and J by 4 bases, with 7 bases between. Germline V gene lookup returns CDR1 SGHTA and CDR2 FQGNSA. CDR3 length: 14 amino acids. The CDR3 loop reads CASSFSDGANVLTF. The CDR3 nucleotides read TGTGCCAGCAGCTTTTCAGACGGGGCCAACGTCCTGACTTTC.

The chain employs TRBV9 and TRBJ1-4; 8 bases map to TRBD1. In germline, CDR1 is SGDLS, CDR2 YYNGEE. This CDR3 is 16 amino acids long. The junction had 11 bases not matched to a gene; V was cut back by 2 bases and J by 8 bases. In DNA form, the CDR3 reads TGTGCCAGCAGCGTCACCCAGGGGGCGGCTCGGGAAAAACTGTTTTTT. The encoded protein is CASSVTQGAAREKLFF.

This clone was seen just once. The rearrangement uses TRBV6-1 and TRBJ2-1; 9 positions agree with TRBD2. CDR3 length equals 11 residues. V lost 5 bases, J lost 15 bases, and 5 bases stayed unmatched. CDR1 MNHNS and CDR2 SASEGT come from the germline V gene. CDR3 nucleotide sequence: TGTGCCAGCAGTTCCGTGGGACTAGCGTTCTTC. Translating it yields CASSSVGLAFF.

J is TRBJ2-7 and V is TRBV23-1, with 8 nucleotides matching TRBD2. TRBV23-1 is an ORF; its function is uncertain. This CDR3 spans 16 amino acids. V was clipped by 7 bases and J by 3 bases; unmatched bases: 14. The CDR3 DNA reads as TGCGCCAGCACCATAAGAGCGGAGCGGGAGAGCTACGAGCAGTACTTC. Protein product: CASTIRAERESYEQYF.

The count of this clone is one. V is TRBV7-8 and J is TRBJ1-5; possible D gene TRBD1, 5 bases. There are 14 residues in the CDR3. Germline V gene data show CDR1 as SGHVS and CDR2 as FQNEAQ. V was clipped by 4 bases and J by 6 bases, with 13 bases between them. The CDR3 coding sequence is TGTGCCAGCAGCTCCAGGGAGGGAAGTCAGCCCCAGCATTTT. It is translated as CASSSREGSQPQHF.

This clone came up once. The chain uses TRBV11-2 and TRBJ2-1; 8 bases agree with TRBD1. V gave up 3 bases and J gave up 7 bases; unmatched junction bases: 11. The CDR3 consists of 16 residues. The germline V gene has CDR1 SGHAT and CDR2 FQNNGV. This CDR3 is CASSLRFGDRRNEQFF. Written as DNA, the CDR3 is TGTGCCAGCAGCTTGAGGTTTGGGGACAGGAGGAATGAGCAGTTCTTC. The whole variable domain, remainder taken from reference TRBV11-2 and TRBJ2-1, is EAGVAQSPRYKIIEKRQSVAFWCNPISGHATLYWYQQILGQGPKLLIQFQNNGVVDDSQLPKDRFSAERLKGVDSTLKIQPAKLEDSAVYLCASSLRFGDRRNEQFFGPGTRLTVL.

The chain joins TRBV5-1 to TRBJ1-1, with 7 bases identical to TRBD1. The CDR3 totals 14 residues. The junction had 4 bases not matched to a gene; V was cut back by 4 bases and J by 1 base. The V gene's germline CDR1 is SGHRS and CDR2 YFSETQ. CDR3 sequence reads: CASSPGTANTEAFF. The CDR3 DNA follows: TGCGCCAGCAGCCCGGGGACAGCGAACACTGAAGCTTTCTTT.

To note about this clone: At one of its ends the junction is not consistent with the germline gene, which may arise from a read error. The same CDR3 can be traced to other DNA sequences in this sample. The gene calls are TRBV7-7 and TRBJ2-7, with 9 bases that match TRBD1. CDR3 length equals 15 residues. In germline, CDR1 is SSHAT, CDR2 FNYEAQ (reference sequence). The CDR3 here is CASSLKQGADYEQYF. For the CDR3, the DNA is TGTGCTAGCAGCCTCAAACAGGGGGCGGACTACGAGCAGTACTTC.

This clone has more than one count but fewer than ten. The gene calls are TRBV5-4 and TRBJ2-5; 7 bases are a match to TRBD1. The CDR3 runs to 13 residues. Germline assignment: CDR1 SGHNT and CDR2 YYREEE (reference sequence). J lost 3 bases, V lost 4 bases, and 3 bases had no gene match. The CDR3 is CASSPGQKETQYF. The CDR3 bases are TGTGCCAGCAGCCCGGGACAGAAAGAGACCCAGTACTTC.

This clone has just a few counts. This chain uses TRBV5-4 with TRBJ2-7, with TRBD2 as a possible D gene (6 bases). The V gene's germline CDR1 is SGHNT and CDR2 YYREEE (reference sequence). The V end lost 4 bases, the J end lost 7 bases, and 12 bases lay between the germline ends. This CDR3 contains 12 residues. CDR3 amino acids: CASSLPGTEQYF. As DNA, the CDR3 is TGTGCCAGCAGCCTCCCCGGGACTGAGCAGTACTTC.

The V call is TRBV5-1, the J call TRBJ2-5; 7 bases fit TRBD1. The CDR3 loop spans 14 amino acids. V was clipped by 2 bases and J by 4 bases; unmatched bases: 5. CDR1 SGHRS and CDR2 YFSETQ come from the germline V gene. This chain's CDR3 is CASSFDRVRETQYF. The CDR3 DNA follows: TGCGCCAGCAGCTTTGACAGGGTCCGAGAGACCCAGTACTTC.

This rearrangement joins TRBV28 to TRBJ2-2, with 7 bases lining up with TRBD2. CDR3 size: 13 residues. The V gene end was trimmed by 2 bases and the J gene end by 6 bases; junction bases not matched to a gene: 0. Germline CDR1 MDHEN, CDR2 SYDVKM. The CDR3 loop is CASSLRGAGELFF. CDR3 DNA: TGTGCCAGCAGTTTACGGGGGGCCGGGGAGCTGTTTTTT.